Listed below are T cell receptor beta chains from one sample, sequenced in a study of vaccination effects on CD4 cells after COVID-19. Here immunoSEQ multiplex PCR was the method, and the copy in TCRdb shows in-frame clones only, minus some. The table has 40,000 to 55,000 clones, approximately 74% seen once. Their recognized antigens are unknown. Material: CD4+ T cells from PBMCs cultured without peptide, obtained before COVID-19 vaccination. The receptors come from a human donor who had a prior SARS-CoV-2 infection. CDR3s include the opening cysteine and the closing phenylalanine or tryptophan. A D gene is named only where the DNA matches it firmly. Clone sizes are given selectively: once, few, many, or a class where the clone is expanded.

clone size: .
J gene: TRBJ2-5
D gene: .
V gene: TRBV5-4
CDR3 DNA: TGTGCCAGCAGCCCGGGTCCGATCGGAGAGACCCAGTACTTC
CDR3 protein: CASSPGPIGETQYF

clone size: .
J gene: TRBJ2-5
D gene: .
V gene: TRBV5-1
CDR3 DNA: TGCGCCAGCAGCAAGGAGGTGCAAGAGACCCAGTACTTC
CDR3 protein: CASSKEVQETQYF

clone size: .
J gene: TRBJ1-4
D gene: .
V gene: TRBV15
CDR3 DNA: TGTGCCACCAGCATGAGTCCGGGGGCTAATGAAAAACTGTTTTTT
CDR3 protein: CATSMSPGANEKLFF

clone size: .
J gene: TRBJ2-3
D gene: .
V gene: TRBV19
CDR3 DNA: TGTGCCAGTAGTGATTCCCCTAGCACAGATACGCAGTATTTT
CDR3 protein: CASSDSPSTDTQYF

clone size: .
J gene: TRBJ2-1
D gene: .
V gene: TRBV3-1/TRBV3-2
CDR3 DNA: TGTGCCAGCAGCCCGGATTGGGGGGGGCACTCCTACAATGAGCAGTTCTTC
CDR3 protein: CASSPDWGGHSYNEQFF

clone size: few
J gene: TRBJ2-1
D gene: TRBD1
V gene: TRBV18
CDR3 DNA: TGTGCCAGCACGGGATCGGGACAGCCTTACAATGAGCAGTTCTTC
CDR3 protein: CASTGSGQPYNEQFF

clone size: .
J gene: TRBJ2-3
D gene: TRBD1
V gene: TRBV6-5
CDR3 DNA: TGTGCCAGCATTAATACAGGGGGCTTCGCAGATACGCAGTATTTT
CDR3 protein: CASINTGGFADTQYF

clone size: .
J gene: TRBJ1-1
D gene: .
V gene: TRBV7-9
CDR3 DNA: TGTGCCAGCAGCTCATACACGAACACTGAAGCTTTCTTT
CDR3 protein: CASSSYTNTEAFF

clone size: .
J gene: TRBJ2-1
D gene: .
V gene: TRBV3-1/TRBV3-2
CDR3 DNA: TGTGCCAGCAGCCAAGACCAAAACGGGGGTGATGAGCAGTTCTTC
CDR3 protein: CASSQDQNGGDEQFF

clone size: few
J gene: TRBJ2-7
D gene: .
V gene: TRBV7-9
CDR3 DNA: TGTGCCAGCAGTGACAGCTCCTACGAGCAGTACTTC
CDR3 protein: CASSDSSYEQYF

clone size: few
J gene: TRBJ1-2
D gene: TRBD1
V gene: TRBV4-1
CDR3 DNA: TGCGCCAGCAGCCAGACCCTAAAAAAAGACAGGGGAAACTATGGCTACACCTTC
CDR3 protein: CASSQTLKKDRGNYGYTF

clone size: .
J gene: TRBJ2-5
D gene: .
V gene: TRBV18
CDR3 DNA: TGTGCCAGCTCACCAGAATCGAACAGAGGCGTGGCCCAGTACTTC
CDR3 protein: CASSPESNRGVAQYF

clone size: once
J gene: TRBJ2-5
D gene: .
V gene: TRBV3-1/TRBV3-2
CDR3 DNA: TGTGCCAGCAGCCCTTCCCTGGGGCCCGACGCGGAGACCCAGTACTTC
CDR3 protein: CASSPSLGPDAETQYF

clone size: .
J gene: TRBJ2-3
D gene: TRBD2
V gene: TRBV9
CDR3 DNA: TGTGCCAGCAGCGCTAGGACTAGCGGGAGCACAGATACGCAGTATTTT
CDR3 protein: CASSARTSGSTDTQYF

clone size: once
J gene: TRBJ1-2
D gene: .
V gene: TRBV6-5
CDR3 DNA: TGTGCCAGCAGTTACGACGGCGGAGGATATGGCTACACCTTC
CDR3 protein: CASSYDGGGYGYTF

clone size: .
J gene: TRBJ1-2
D gene: .
V gene: TRBV2
CDR3 DNA: TGTGCCAGCAGTAGCGGGGACCTCCGAAAAAGGGACTATGGCTACACCTTC
CDR3 protein: CASSSGDLRKRDYGYTF

clone size: .
J gene: TRBJ1-3
D gene: .
V gene: TRBV5-1
CDR3 DNA: TGCGCCAGCAGCTTGGATACCCGAAACACCATATATTTT
CDR3 protein: CASSLDTRNTIYF

clone size: .
J gene: TRBJ2-1
D gene: TRBD2
V gene: TRBV5-1
CDR3 DNA: TGCGCCAGCAGCCCCCTACTAGCGGGGGGGTACAATGAGCAGTTCTTC
CDR3 protein: CASSPLLAGGYNEQFF

clone size: .
J gene: TRBJ2-2
D gene: TRBD2
V gene: TRBV18
CDR3 DNA: TGTGCCAGCTCACCACCGAGGGCTAGCGGATCGGCCGGGGAGCTGTTTTTT
CDR3 protein: CASSPPRASGSAGELFF

clone size: .
J gene: TRBJ2-1
D gene: TRBD2
V gene: TRBV3-1/TRBV3-2
CDR3 DNA: TGTGCCAGCAGCCGCAGACTAGCGCAGAATGAGCAGTTCTTC
CDR3 protein: CASSRRLAQNEQFF

clone size: .
J gene: TRBJ1-4
D gene: .
V gene: TRBV9
CDR3 DNA: TGTGCCAGCAGCGCCGCAGGTGTCGGTCGTGAAAAACTGTTTTTT
CDR3 protein: CASSAAGVGREKLFF

clone size: .
J gene: TRBJ1-3
D gene: TRBD1
V gene: TRBV19
CDR3 DNA: TGTGCCAGCCGGACCGTGGGGAGGGACAGGTACTGGAACACCATATATTTT
CDR3 protein: CASRTVGRDRYWNTIYF

clone size: .
J gene: TRBJ1-1
D gene: .
V gene: TRBV24-1
CDR3 DNA: TGTGCCACCAGTGTCGAGACCCCCACGAACACTGAAGCTTTCTTT
CDR3 protein: CATSVETPTNTEAFF

clone size: .
J gene: TRBJ2-3
D gene: .
V gene: TRBV27
CDR3 DNA: TGTGCCAGCAGTTGGGAACGGCTTGGCACAGATACGCAGTATTTT
CDR3 protein: CASSWERLGTDTQYF

clone size: few
J gene: TRBJ1-1
D gene: .
V gene: TRBV19
CDR3 DNA: TGTGCCAGTAGTATGAGGGGTGATCACACTGAAGCTTTCTTT
CDR3 protein: CASSMRGDHTEAFF